The T cell receptor (beta chain) under discussion was sequenced for a study of blood T cell repertoires in COVID-19. Across the study: Both acute and convalescent COVID-19 samples were obtained from the United States, Italy and Spain. The analysed material was cDNA or gDNA that came from T cells, B-cell-depleted T cells, or PBMCs.

The method was immunoSEQ multiplex PCR; TCRdb's version includes in-frame clones alone and lacks a portion of them. Found here are about 210,000 clones, around 86% of them singletons; the top ten hold around 7%. All enrollees were roughly 18 to 100 years old and from about two dozen US areas. Donors were grouped by their self-reported clinical history. The CDR3 covers 15 residues. Germline V gene data show CDR1 as MNHEY and CDR2 as SMNVEV (reference sequence). The germline V and J ends were trimmed by 3 bases and 1 base, with 12 bases remaining between them. The rearrangement uses TRBV27 and TRBJ1-1, with unresolved D. The sequencing input was PBMCs or T cells enriched from blood (not recorded which). This clonotype was obtained from a man aged 25 to 40 in a cohort exposed to, infected with or recovered from COVID-19 (not recorded which). The CDR3 bases are TGTGCCAGCAGTTTCGGGTTTGCACAGAACACTGAAGCTTTCTTT. It specifies CASSFGFAQNTEAFF.